Many counts were recorded for the clone carrying this T cell receptor (beta chain). Antigen specificity is unknown. V lost 3 bases and J 5 bases, leaving 16 bases between the germline ends. The CDR3 totals 15 residues. Germline CDR1 is MGHRA and CDR2 is YSYEKL. This entry belongs to a study of regulatory T cells in long-lasting Graves disease. Study context: Antithyroid drug use was under 3 months in newly diagnosed Graves' patients.

Study-wide findings and caveats: TRBV28, TRBJ1-2 and TRBJ2-5 were segments that persistent disease favored.

Relying on iRepertoire HTBI primers and Arm-PCR of CDR3 regions, the team built TCR beta libraries. Via MiXCR, TCRdb re-called the multiplex PCR reads, giving one row per CDR3 protein. The sample includes more than 400,000 distinct CDR3 sequences, about 17% of them seen just once. Time point indicated: newly diagnosed GD, antithyroid drugs for less than 3 months. PBMC RNA was the source of the TCR library. The same sample was also studied in work on T cells in Graves' hyperthyroidism and ophthalmopathy. From that paper: Diagnostic decisions used clinical symptoms, serum thyroxine and TRAb, thyroid ultrasound and orbital computed tomography.

The sample in question was peripheral blood mononuclear cells (PBMCs), obtained at new diagnosis, from a patient treated with antithyroid drugs. This receptor was obtained from a woman aged 25 to 39 with Graves disease. The chain links TRBV4-1 to TRBJ1-1; D is unresolved. CDR3 sequence (DNA): TGCGCCAGCAGCCACCGGACCGCCATGGGGACTGAAGCTTTCTTT. This gives the protein CASSHRTAMGTEAFF.